Listed below are T cell receptor beta chains from one sample, sequenced in a study of Graves' ophthalmopathy and Graves' hyperthyroidism. TCRdb independently ran MiXCR on the multiplex PCR reads; one entry per CDR3 protein. The repertoire has about 640,000 distinct CDR3 sequences, about two fifths of them found once; the top ten carry 3% to 4%. The sequencing input was peripheral blood. Receptors originate from an adult man with Graves' ophthalmopathy. CDR3s include the opening cysteine and the closing phenylalanine or tryptophan. The order of the fields is CDR3 DNA, CDR3 protein, clone size, V gene, J gene, D gene. The D gene is left open where the match is weak. The size entry is marked missing in some rows and otherwise reads once, few, many or a size class.

DNA: TGTGCCAGCAGCACCGGACAGGGCTATGGAAACACCATATATTTT; CDR3: CASSTGQGYGNTIYF; size: .; V: TRBV7-8; J: TRBJ1-3; D: TRBD1
DNA: TGTGCCACCAGCAGTTACCGAGGGGCAGGTACTGAAGCTTTCTTT; CDR3: CATSSYRGAGTEAFF; size: .; V: TRBV15; J: TRBJ1-1; D: .
DNA: TGTGCCAGCACGGGCCGGATGAACACTGAAGCTTTCTTT; CDR3: CASTGRMNTEAFF; size: .; V: TRBV6-1; J: TRBJ1-1; D: .
DNA: TGTGCCAGCAGCTTAGCGCCAGGGTCTAACTATGGCTACACCTTC; CDR3: CASSLAPGSNYGYTF; size: .; V: TRBV7-2; J: TRBJ1-2; D: .
DNA: TGTGCCAGCAGAAACCGGGGGAATGAAAAACTGTTTTTT; CDR3: CASRNRGNEKLFF; size: many; V: TRBV12-3/TRBV12-4; J: TRBJ1-4; D: .
DNA: TGCGCCAGCAGCTCCGGGGGGAGCATACAGTACTTC; CDR3: CASSSGGSIQYF; size: .; V: TRBV5-1; J: TRBJ2-7; D: TRBD2
DNA: TGCAGCGTAAGGACAGGGCCCGAGCATTTT; CDR3: CSVRTGPEHF; size: .; V: TRBV29-1; J: TRBJ1-5; D: TRBD1
DNA: TGTGCCAGCAGCCCAGACCAGGGGAACACTGAAGCTTTCTTT; CDR3: CASSPDQGNTEAFF; size: once; V: TRBV6-6; J: TRBJ1-1; D: .
DNA: TGTGCCACCAGTGACTCCCTGGGGGGCACAGATACGCAGTATTTT; CDR3: CATSDSLGGTDTQYF; size: .; V: TRBV24-1; J: TRBJ2-3; D: .
DNA: TGTGCCAGCAGCCTACAGACAGGGTCGAACACCGGGGAGCTGTTTTTT; CDR3: CASSLQTGSNTGELFF; size: .; V: TRBV7-2; J: TRBJ2-2; D: TRBD1
DNA: TGTGCCAGCAGCCAGGGACAGGGGACTCTCGGGGCGGCCGGGGAGCTGTTTTTT; CDR3: CASSQGQGTLGAAGELFF; size: .; V: TRBV7-3; J: TRBJ2-2; D: TRBD1
DNA: TGCAGTGCTAGATCCCTGGGCCTGAACACTGAAGCTTTCTTT; CDR3: CSARSLGLNTEAFF; size: .; V: TRBV20-1; J: TRBJ1-1; D: .
DNA: TGCAGCGCCGGGACAGGAGGGACCTACGAGCAGTACTTC; CDR3: CSAGTGGTYEQYF; size: many; V: TRBV29-1; J: TRBJ2-7; D: TRBD1
DNA: TGCAGTGCCCCCGGGACGTCTAACTATGGCTACACCTTC; CDR3: CSAPGTSNYGYTF; size: many; V: TRBV20-1; J: TRBJ1-2; D: .
DNA: TGCGCCAGCAGCTTGGCGGGGGGCTCTACTTACGAGCAGTACTTC; CDR3: CASSLAGGSTYEQYF; size: .; V: TRBV5-1; J: TRBJ2-7; D: .
DNA: TGCAGTGCTAGAGATGCAGGGGGCGAGACCCAGTACTTC; CDR3: CSARDAGGETQYF; size: many; V: TRBV20-1; J: TRBJ2-5; D: TRBD1
DNA: TGTGCCAGTAGTACAGGGCCGCCCTACGAGCAGTACTTC; CDR3: CASSTGPPYEQYF; size: many; V: TRBV19; J: TRBJ2-7; D: .
DNA: TGTGCCAGTAGTCCCCGGGACGCCTGGAATCAGCCCCAGCATTTT; CDR3: CASSPRDAWNQPQHF; size: .; V: TRBV19; J: TRBJ1-5; D: .
DNA: TGTGCCAGTAAAAGACAGGGAACAGATGAAAAACTGTTTTTT; CDR3: CASKRQGTDEKLFF; size: many; V: TRBV19; J: TRBJ1-4; D: TRBD1
DNA: TGTGCCCTGGGAGAACGGACAGCTCAAGAGACCCAGTACTTC; CDR3: CALGERTAQETQYF; size: .; V: TRBV7-9; J: TRBJ2-5; D: .
DNA: TGTGCCAGCAGTCCGCGTGAGTTGGCCGAGCAGTACTTC; CDR3: CASSPRELAEQYF; size: .; V: TRBV12-3/TRBV12-4; J: TRBJ2-7; D: .
DNA: TGTGCCAGCAGCTCCGGTCTTGGGGCGTACTTC; CDR3: CASSSGLGAYF; size: few; V: TRBV11-2; J: TRBJ2-7; D: .
DNA: TGTGCCAGCAGCTTGGGTCCGGGGACAGGGACCTATGGCTACACCTTC; CDR3: CASSLGPGTGTYGYTF; size: many; V: TRBV7-9; J: TRBJ1-2; D: TRBD1
DNA: TGCAGCGTTGAAGATCCGGGGGCGAGTGAAAAACTGTTTTTT; CDR3: CSVEDPGASEKLFF; size: many; V: TRBV29-1; J: TRBJ1-4; D: .
DNA: TGCAGCGTGGGACAGGATAATGAAAAACTGTTTTTT; CDR3: CSVGQDNEKLFF; size: .; V: TRBV29-1; J: TRBJ1-4; D: TRBD1
DNA: TGTGCCAGCAGCCACGCCAGGACTGAAGCTTTCTTT; CDR3: CASSHARTEAFF; size: few; V: TRBV3-1; J: TRBJ1-1; D: .
DNA: TGTGCTATCCGGGACAGGGGGCTGTTCTATGGCTACACCTTC; CDR3: CAIRDRGLFYGYTF; size: .; V: TRBV12-5; J: TRBJ1-2; D: TRBD1
DNA: TGTGCCAGCAGTCCTTTGGGTGCGCCGGGGAGAGGGTCACCCCTCCACTTT; CDR3: CASSPLGAPGRGSPLHF; size: once; V: TRBV25-1; J: TRBJ1-6; D: .
DNA: TGTGCCAGCAGTTACTCGGGGGGGTATCCTGGAAACACCATATATTTT; CDR3: CASSYSGGYPGNTIYF; size: few; V: TRBV10-3; J: TRBJ1-3; D: .
DNA: TGCGCCAGCAGCCAAGAACTCTCCTACGAGCAGTACTTC; CDR3: CASSQELSYEQYF; size: few; V: TRBV4-1; J: TRBJ2-7; D: .
DNA: TGTGCCAGCAGTGGGACGGGACCAATCACCGGGGAGCTGTTTTTT; CDR3: CASSGTGPITGELFF; size: few; V: TRBV24-1; J: TRBJ2-2; D: .
DNA: TGCAGTGCTAGCTACCCGGGGCCCTTCACCGGGGAGCTGTTTTTT; CDR3: CSASYPGPFTGELFF; size: .; V: TRBV20-1; J: TRBJ2-2; D: .
DNA: TGTGCCAGCAGCCAAGGACGGGGGATAATAGGATCACCCCTCCACTTT; CDR3: CASSQGRGIIGSPLHF; size: .; V: TRBV4-2; J: TRBJ1-6; D: .
DNA: TGTGCCAGCTCACCAGTTCCAGCAAGGAACACTGAAGCTTTCTTT; CDR3: CASSPVPARNTEAFF; size: .; V: TRBV9; J: TRBJ1-1; D: .
DNA: TGTGCCAGTGGACAGGGAAGCTCTGGAAACACCATATATTTT; CDR3: CASGQGSSGNTIYF; size: many; V: TRBV19; J: TRBJ1-3; D: TRBD1
DNA: TGTGCCACCAGTGATTCCAGGACAGGGGCCTCCGGGGAGCTGTTTTTT; CDR3: CATSDSRTGASGELFF; size: few; V: TRBV24-1; J: TRBJ2-2; D: TRBD1
DNA: TGTGCCAGCAGCGATAACGGTCTTGGCGAGACCCAGTACTTC; CDR3: CASSDNGLGETQYF; size: .; V: TRBV25-1; J: TRBJ2-5; D: .
DNA: TGTGCCAGCACCAGGGCCAGGGGTGAAAAACTGTTTTTT; CDR3: CASTRARGEKLFF; size: .; V: TRBV2; J: TRBJ1-4; D: .
DNA: TGTGCCAGCAGCTTAGTGGGCAGCCAACCTTATAATTCACCCCTCCACTTT; CDR3: CASSLVGSQPYNSPLHF; size: many; V: TRBV7-2; J: TRBJ1-6; D: .
DNA: TGTGCCAGCAGCTTGGAAGCTGGGACCGATTACACCGGGGAGCTGTTTTTT; CDR3: CASSLEAGTDYTGELFF; size: .; V: TRBV7-2; J: TRBJ2-2; D: .
DNA: TGTGCCAGCAGCTTGAGTGCGGGGATTGGAGAGACCCAGTACTTC; CDR3: CASSLSAGIGETQYF; size: .; V: TRBV7-3; J: TRBJ2-5; D: .